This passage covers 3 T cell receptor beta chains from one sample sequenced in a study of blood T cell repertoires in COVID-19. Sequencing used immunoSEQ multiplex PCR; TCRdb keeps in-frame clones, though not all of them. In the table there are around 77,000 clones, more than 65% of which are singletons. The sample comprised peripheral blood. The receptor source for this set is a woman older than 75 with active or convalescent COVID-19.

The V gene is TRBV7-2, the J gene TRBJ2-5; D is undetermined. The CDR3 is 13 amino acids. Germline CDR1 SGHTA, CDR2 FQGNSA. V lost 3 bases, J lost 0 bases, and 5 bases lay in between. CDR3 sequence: CASSFVHQETQYF. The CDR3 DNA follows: TGTGCCAGCAGCTTCGTCCACCAAGAGACCCAGTACTTC.

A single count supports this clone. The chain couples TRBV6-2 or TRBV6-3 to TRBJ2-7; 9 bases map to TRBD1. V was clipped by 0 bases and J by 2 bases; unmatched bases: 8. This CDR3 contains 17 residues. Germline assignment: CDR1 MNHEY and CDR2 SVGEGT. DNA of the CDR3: TGTGCCAGCAGTTACTCACGGGACAGGGCATATACCTACGAGCAGTACTTC. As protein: CASSYSRDRAYTYEQYF.

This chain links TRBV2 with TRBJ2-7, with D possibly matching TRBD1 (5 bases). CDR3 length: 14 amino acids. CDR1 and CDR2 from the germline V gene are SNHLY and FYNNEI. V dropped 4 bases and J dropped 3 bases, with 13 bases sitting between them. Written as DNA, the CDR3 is TGTGCCAGCAGTGTTGGCAGGGCCCGCTACGAGCAGTACTTC. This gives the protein CASSVGRARYEQYF.